These 11 T cell receptor beta chains were sequenced from one sample in a study of CD8+ T cells in alopecia areata. RNA extraction and reverse transcription yielded cDNA as sequencing template. Sequencing used immunoSEQ multiplex PCR; TCRdb keeps in-frame clones, though not all of them. The sample contains a few hundred thousand clones, roughly two thirds of which appear only once. The sequences come from CD4+ T cells sorted from blood, collected at week 0. The receptors here all came from a human donor with alopecia areata.

This clone has only a few counts. This CDR3 is also generated by other DNA sequences in the sample. The chain carries TRBV20-1 and TRBJ2-5; D ambiguous. There are 10 residues in the CDR3. Between the trimmed V and J ends, which lost 5 bases and 1 base, there was a span of 2 bases. Germline-derived CDR1 and CDR2 are DFQATT and SNEGSKA (reference sequence). The CDR3 sequence is CSASQETQYF. DNA for the CDR3: TGCAGTGCTTCCCAAGAGACCCAGTACTTC.

This clone appeared once. The chain carries TRBV7-2 and TRBJ2-7, with 10 bases fitting TRBD2. The CDR3 length is 14 residues. After removal of 1 base from V and 3 bases from J, the junction contained 0 bases not matched to a gene. Germline loops: CDR1 SGHTA, CDR2 FQGNSA. CDR3 protein: CASSLERGGYEQYF. CDR3 nucleotide sequence: TGTGCCAGCAGCTTAGAGCGGGGGGGCTACGAGCAGTACTTC.

This clone was recorded a few times. As DNA, the CDR3 is TGTGCCTGGACGAACACGAACACTGAAGCTTTCTTT. This gives the protein CAWTNTNTEAFF. The chain recombines TRBV30 with TRBJ1-1; D is undetermined. CDR3 length: 12 residues. The germline V gene encodes CDR1 GTSNPN and CDR2 SVGIG (reference sequence). V lost 4 bases, J lost 1 base, and 7 bases lay in between. Variable domain in full (rest from reference TRBV30 and TRBJ1-1): SQTIHQWPATLVQPVGSPLSLECTVEGTSNPNLYWYRQAAGRGLQLLFYSVGIGQISSEVPQNLSASRPQDRQFILSSKKLLLSDSGFYLCAWTNTNTEAFFGQGTRLTVV.

This chain uses TRBV29-1 with TRBJ1-1, with unresolved D. The CDR3 loop spans 13 amino acids. Trimming cost V 5 bases and J 2 bases, with 12 bases left between them. Germline CDR1 and CDR2: SQVTM and ANQGSEA. The CDR3 nucleotides read TGCAGCGTTCGCTGGGAGGGAAACACTGAAGCTTTCTTT. Protein sequence: CSVRWEGNTEAFF. The entire variable domain, with the rest obtained from reference TRBV29-1 and TRBJ1-1, is as follows: SAVISQKPSRDICQRGTSLTIQCQVDSQVTMMFWYRQQPGQSLTLIATANQGSEATYESGFVIDKFPISRPNLTFSTLTVSNMSPEDSSIYLCSVRWEGNTEAFFGQGTRLTVV.

This sequence joins TRBV30 and TRBJ1-3; D gene unclear. The CDR3 is made up of 12 amino acids. The V gene's germline CDR1 is GTSNPN and CDR2 SVGIG (reference sequence). V shed 7 bases and J shed 0 bases, with 7 bases lying between them. The CDR3 spells CASVHSGNTIYF. The CDR3 nucleotides read TGTGCCTCTGTGCACTCTGGAAACACCATATATTTT.

The CDR3 loop reads CALDRGRAFF. The CDR3 DNA follows: TGTGCCCTCGACAGGGGGAGGGCTTTCTTT. The gene calls are TRBV30 and TRBJ1-1; 9 bases are a match to TRBD1. V was pared by 8 bases and J by 11 bases, with 6 bases of the junction left unmatched. Germline CDR1 reads GTSNPN; CDR2 reads SVGIG (reference sequence). CDR3 length: 10 residues.

V is TRBV30 and J is TRBJ2-5; D remains ambiguous. The J call may be wrong; the DNA end is better matched by TRBJ2-7. The CDR3 loop spans 14 amino acids. Germline V lookup: CDR1 GTSNPN, CDR2 SVGIG (reference sequence). The DNA of the CDR3 is TGTGCCTGGAGTGTAAGCTGGCAGTCCTACGAGCAGTACTTC. As protein: CAWSVSWQSYEQYF.

The rearrangement uses TRBV18 and TRBJ2-2; D tentatively reads TRBD1 or TRBD2 (5 bases each). CDR1 is KGHSH and CDR2 is LQKENI in the germline V gene. With 0 bases removed from V and 0 bases from J, the gap between germline ends came to 8 bases. The CDR3 spans 16 residues. CDR3 residues: CASSPPGPANTGELFF. The CDR3 DNA reads as TGTGCCAGCTCACCACCGGGACCAGCGAACACCGGGGAGCTGTTTTTT.

This clone was seen more than once but under ten times. The chain combines TRBV9 with TRBJ1-2; tentatively, D is TRBD1 (5 bases). CDR3 length: 12 amino acids. The V end lost 3 bases, the J end lost 7 bases, and 10 bases lay between the germline ends. Per the germline V gene, CDR1 is SGDLS and CDR2 is YYNGEE. DNA for the CDR3: TGTGCCAGCAGCGCCTTCGGGGGTGGCTACACCTTC. It specifies CASSAFGGGYTF.

This chain uses TRBV14 with TRBJ1-6, with D uncertain. The CDR3 has 13 amino acids. The V and J ends lost 5 bases and 4 bases respectively, with 6 bases between them. CDR1 SGHDN and CDR2 FVKESK come from the germline V gene. The DNA for the CDR3 is TGTGCCAGCAGCACAACTTATAATTCACCCCTCCACTTT. Amino acids: CASSTTYNSPLHF.

This chain joins TRBV5-1 and TRBJ2-3, with 9 positions matching TRBD2. The germline CDR1 and CDR2 sequences are SGHRS and YFSETQ. The CDR3 contains 18 residues. V lost 0 bases to trimming and J lost 1 base; unmatched junction nucleotides: 9. This CDR3 reads CASSLAGLASGGTDTQYF. DNA of the CDR3: TGCGCCAGCAGCTTGGCGGGACTTGCTAGCGGGGGCACAGATACGCAGTATTTT. Full variable domain (outside the CDR3, taken from reference TRBV5-1 and TRBJ2-3): KAGVTQTPRYLIKTRGQQVTLSCSPISGHRSVSWYQQTPGQGLQFLFEYFSETQRNKGNFPGRFSGRQFSNSRSEMNVSTLELGDSALYLCASSLAGLASGGTDTQYFGPGTRLTVL.